Listed below are T cell receptor beta chains from one sample, sequenced in a study of cytomegalovirus exposure and HLA in healthy donors. This table comes from immunoSEQ multiplex PCR, and its TCRdb copy is limited to in-frame clones, with some not included. The table shows some 160,000 clones, with 60% to 85% occurring only once. The sample taken for sequencing was PBMCs. The receptor set was obtained from a woman between 35 and 50 years old in good health and CMV-seronegative. The CDR3 runs from the conserved cysteine through the conserved F or W.

TRBJ2-2 15 TRBV10-1 CASSPAGLATGELFF
TRBJ1-2 19 TRBV11-2 CASTSFRITRPPTNYGYTF
TRBJ1-1 15 TRBV5-1 CASSPDRGIRAEAFF
TRBJ2-2 11 TRBV20-1 CSATSSGELFF
TRBJ2-5 11 TRBV28 CASSRGGSQYF
TRBJ1-2 13 TRBV10-1 CASSVEGTKGYTF
TRBJ2-7 15 TRBV5-1 CASSSGTASGGEQYF
TRBJ1-2 14 TRBV7-9 CASSWVTGGEGYTF
TRBJ2-3 14 TRBV18 CASSSWTSTDTQYF
TRBJ1-5 14 TRBV5-5 CASSLGTGHQPQHF
TRBJ1-1 13 TRBV19 CASSTVRNTEAFF
TRBJ1-1 17 TRBV15 CATNLGGDRGRNTEAFF
TRBJ2-3 14 TRBV29-1 CSGGGGQGPDTQYF
TRBJ1-2 14 TRBV6-1 CASNPGGTHYGYTF
TRBJ1-4 14 TRBV19 CASSIGRANEKLFF
TRBJ1-3 16 TRBV5-1 CASSLIGGRSGNTIYF
TRBJ2-5 17 TRBV18 CASSPPGGRGGGETQYF
TRBJ2-5 15 TRBV5-4 CASSSTRGLPETQYF
TRBJ1-6 14 TRBV15 CATSRDRGVSPLHF
TRBJ2-7 14 TRBV2 CASRGRGHSYEQYF
TRBJ1-1 14 TRBV23-1 CASSQYHMNTEAFF
TRBJ1-1 13 TRBV9 CASSVGGAVDAFF
TRBJ1-6 17 TRBV5-4 CASSLSARGSYNSPLHF
TRBJ2-7 13 TRBV7-2 CASSLGLQYEQYF
TRBJ2-5 14 TRBV7-9 CASSLGTGGETQYF
TRBJ1-1 15 TRBV15 CATSRGPGTGFEAFF
TRBJ1-2 13 TRBV6-4 CASSQTGRTGYTF
TRBJ2-3 14 TRBV2 CASSEGRGGDTQYF
TRBJ2-7 13 TRBV10-3 CAISTPRFYEQYF
TRBJ1-1 14 TRBV2 CASTTGLLNTEAFF
TRBJ2-2 18 TRBV4-1 CASSHPMGGPMNTGELFF
TRBJ2-1 14 TRBV14 CASSRQGGHNEQFF
TRBJ1-1 14 TRBV5-1 CASSSRVGDTEAFF
TRBJ2-5 16 TRBV15 CATSRDLLAVEETQYF
TRBJ2-1 13 TRBV7-9 CASSPPGGYEQFF
TRBJ1-6 14 TRBV19 CASRMSSYNSPLHF
TRBJ1-1 16 TRBV29-1 CSGAGRGHVMNTEAFF
TRBJ1-1 14 TRBV2 CASSTSGGLTEAFF
TRBJ1-1 16 TRBV5-5 CASRARTDFLNTEAFF
TRBJ2-3 15 TRBV5-8 CASSLAQGIPDTQYF
TRBJ2-5 14 TRBV4-1 CASSRYRGRETQYF
TRBJ2-2 14 TRBV5-1 CASSRQGNTGELFF
TRBJ2-3 16 TRBV5-1 CASSLGTGSTTDTQYF
TRBJ1-1 14 TRBV5-1 CASSLLGQNTEAFF
TRBJ1-5 14 TRBV5-1 CASSLEGGNQPQHF
TRBJ1-1 15 TRBV6-6 CASSKTGDKYTEAFF
TRBJ1-4 16 TRBV4-2 CASSPTWALNNEKLFF
TRBJ1-1 14 TRBV14 CASSQQGGNTEAFF
TRBJ2-7 14 TRBV18 CASSPGQLTYEQYF
TRBJ2-2 16 TRBV5-4 CASSLGGTGGVGELFF
TRBJ2-5 15 TRBV27 CASSLSRQIQETQYF